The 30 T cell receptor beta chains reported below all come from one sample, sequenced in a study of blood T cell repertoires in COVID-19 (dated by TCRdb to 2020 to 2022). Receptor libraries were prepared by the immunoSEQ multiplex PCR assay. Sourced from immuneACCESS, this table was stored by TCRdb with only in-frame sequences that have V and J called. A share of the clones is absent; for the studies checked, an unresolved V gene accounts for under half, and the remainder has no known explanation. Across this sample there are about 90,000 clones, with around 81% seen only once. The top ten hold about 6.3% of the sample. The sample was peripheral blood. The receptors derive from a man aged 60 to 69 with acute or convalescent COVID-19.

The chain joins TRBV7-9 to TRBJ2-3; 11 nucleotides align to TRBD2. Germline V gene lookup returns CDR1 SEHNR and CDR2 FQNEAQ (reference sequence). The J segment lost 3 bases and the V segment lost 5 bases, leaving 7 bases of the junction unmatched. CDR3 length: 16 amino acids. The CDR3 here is CASSKRLAGLTDTQYF. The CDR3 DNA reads TGTGCCAGCAGCAAAAGACTAGCGGGGTTGACAGATACGCAGTATTTT.

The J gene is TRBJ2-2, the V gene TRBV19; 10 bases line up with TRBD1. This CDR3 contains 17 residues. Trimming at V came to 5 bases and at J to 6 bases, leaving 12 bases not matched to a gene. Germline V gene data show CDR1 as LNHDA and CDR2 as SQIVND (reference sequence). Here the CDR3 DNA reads TGTGCCAGTAGTCTAACGTCCTGGACAGGGGGAGCCGGGGAGCTGTTTTTT. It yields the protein CASSLTSWTGGAGELFF.

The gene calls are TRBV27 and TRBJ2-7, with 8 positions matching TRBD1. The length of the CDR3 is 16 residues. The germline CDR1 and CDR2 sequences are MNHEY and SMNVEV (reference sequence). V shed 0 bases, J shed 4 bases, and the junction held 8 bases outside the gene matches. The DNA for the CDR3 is TGTGCCAGCAGTTTATCAGTCGGTGACAGGGGTTACGAGCAGTACTTC. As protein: CASSLSVGDRGYEQYF.

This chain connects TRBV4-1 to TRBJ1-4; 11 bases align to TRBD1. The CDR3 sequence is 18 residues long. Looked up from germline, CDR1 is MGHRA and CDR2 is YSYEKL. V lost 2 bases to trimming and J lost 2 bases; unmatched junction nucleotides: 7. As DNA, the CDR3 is TGCGCCAGCAGCCAACGGTTTGGGACAGGGGGGACTAATGAAAAACTGTTTTTT. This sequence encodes CASSQRFGTGGTNEKLFF.

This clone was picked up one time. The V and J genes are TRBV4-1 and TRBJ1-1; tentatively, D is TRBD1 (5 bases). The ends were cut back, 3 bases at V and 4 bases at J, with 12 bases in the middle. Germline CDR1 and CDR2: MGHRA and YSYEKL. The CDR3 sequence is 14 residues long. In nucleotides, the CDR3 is TGCGCCAGCAGCCACCCAGACAGAGTCACTGAAGCTTTCTTT. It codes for CASSHPDRVTEAFF.

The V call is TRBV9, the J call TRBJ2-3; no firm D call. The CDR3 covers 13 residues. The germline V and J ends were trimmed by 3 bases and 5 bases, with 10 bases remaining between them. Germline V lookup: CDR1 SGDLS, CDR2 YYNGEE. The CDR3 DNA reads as TGTGCCAGCAGCGCTCAGATACAAGATACGCAGTATTTT. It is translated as CASSAQIQDTQYF. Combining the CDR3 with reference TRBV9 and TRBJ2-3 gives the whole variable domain DSGVTQTPKHLITATGQRVTLRCSPRSGDLSVYWYQQSLDQGLQFLIQYYNGEERAKGNILERFSAQQFPDLHSELNLSSLELGDSALYFCASSAQIQDTQYFGPGTRLTVL.

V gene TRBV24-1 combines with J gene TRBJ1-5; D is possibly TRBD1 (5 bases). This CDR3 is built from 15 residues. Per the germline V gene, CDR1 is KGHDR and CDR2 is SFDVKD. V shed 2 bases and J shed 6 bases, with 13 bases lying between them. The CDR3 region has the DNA TGTGCCACCAGTGATTCGGGGGAGAGGGGTCAGCCCCAGCATTTT. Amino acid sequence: CATSDSGERGQPQHF.

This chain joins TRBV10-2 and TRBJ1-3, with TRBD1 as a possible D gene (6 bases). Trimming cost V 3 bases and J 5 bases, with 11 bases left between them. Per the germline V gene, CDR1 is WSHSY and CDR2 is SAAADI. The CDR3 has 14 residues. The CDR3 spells CASSDHRVRNTIYF. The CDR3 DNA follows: TGCGCCAGCAGTGACCACAGGGTCCGAAACACCATATATTTT.

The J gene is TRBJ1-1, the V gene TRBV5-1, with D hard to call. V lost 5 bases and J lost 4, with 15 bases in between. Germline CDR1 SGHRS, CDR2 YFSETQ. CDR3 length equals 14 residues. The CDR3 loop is CASRHPREGTEAFF. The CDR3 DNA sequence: TGCGCCAGCAGACACCCGAGGGAAGGCACTGAAGCTTTCTTT.

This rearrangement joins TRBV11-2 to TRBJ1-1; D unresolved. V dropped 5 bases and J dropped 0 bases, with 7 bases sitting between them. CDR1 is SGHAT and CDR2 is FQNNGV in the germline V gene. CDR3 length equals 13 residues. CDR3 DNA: TGTGCCAGCAGCATTTATATGAACACTGAAGCTTTCTTT. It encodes CASSIYMNTEAFF.

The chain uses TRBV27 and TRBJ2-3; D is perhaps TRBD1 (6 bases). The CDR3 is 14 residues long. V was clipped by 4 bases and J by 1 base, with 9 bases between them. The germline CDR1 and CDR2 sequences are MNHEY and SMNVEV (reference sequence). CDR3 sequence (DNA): TGTGCCAGCAGTTGGGGGCCCGGCACAGATACGCAGTATTTT. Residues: CASSWGPGTDTQYF.

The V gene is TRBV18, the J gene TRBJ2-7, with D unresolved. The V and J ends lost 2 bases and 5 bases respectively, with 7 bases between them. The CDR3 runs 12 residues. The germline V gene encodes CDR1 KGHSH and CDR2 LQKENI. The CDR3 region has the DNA TGTGCCAGCTCACCATCCTCTGACGAGCAGTACTTC. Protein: CASSPSSDEQYF.

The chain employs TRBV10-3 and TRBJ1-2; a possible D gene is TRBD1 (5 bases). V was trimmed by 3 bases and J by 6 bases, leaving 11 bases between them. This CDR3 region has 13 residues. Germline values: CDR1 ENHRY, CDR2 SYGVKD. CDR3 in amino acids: CAISDKGYDGYTF. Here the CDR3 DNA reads TGTGCCATCAGTGATAAGGGGTACGATGGCTACACCTTC.

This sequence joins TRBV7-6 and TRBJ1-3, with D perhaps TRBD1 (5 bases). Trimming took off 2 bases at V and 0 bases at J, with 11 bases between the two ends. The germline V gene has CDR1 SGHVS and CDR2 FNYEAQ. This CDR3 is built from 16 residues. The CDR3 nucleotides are TGTGCCAGCAGCTTATTCCTGGGGGGCTCTGGAAACACCATATATTTT. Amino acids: CASSLFLGGSGNTIYF. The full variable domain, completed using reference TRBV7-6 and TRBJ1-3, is GAGVSQSPRYKVTKRGQDVALRCDPISGHVSLYWYRQALGQGPEFLTYFNYEAQQDKSGLPNDRFSAERPEGSISTLTIQRTEQRDSAMYRCASSLFLGGSGNTIYFGEGSWLTVV.

DNA for the CDR3: TGTGCCAGTAGCTCAGGACAGGACCCCTACGAGCAGTACTTC. It is translated as CASSSGQDPYEQYF. This chain uses TRBV19 with TRBJ2-7; TRBD1 aligns across 7 bases. V shed 6 bases and J 2 bases; nucleotides not matched to a gene: 7. Germline CDR1 and CDR2: LNHDA and SQIVND (reference sequence). The CDR3 extends over 14 amino acids.

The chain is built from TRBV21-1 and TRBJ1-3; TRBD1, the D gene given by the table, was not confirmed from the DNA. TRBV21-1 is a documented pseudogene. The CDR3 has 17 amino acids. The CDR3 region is CASSKEGTDDSGNTIYF. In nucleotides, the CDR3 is TGTGCCAGCAGCAAAGAGGGGACAGATGATTCTGGAAACACCATATATTTT.

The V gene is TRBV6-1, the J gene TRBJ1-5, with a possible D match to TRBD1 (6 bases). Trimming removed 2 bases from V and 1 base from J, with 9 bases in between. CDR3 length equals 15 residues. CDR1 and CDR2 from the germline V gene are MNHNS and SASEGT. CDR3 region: CASSELTGSNQPQHF. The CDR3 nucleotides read TGTGCCAGCAGTGAACTCACAGGGAGCAATCAGCCCCAGCATTTT.

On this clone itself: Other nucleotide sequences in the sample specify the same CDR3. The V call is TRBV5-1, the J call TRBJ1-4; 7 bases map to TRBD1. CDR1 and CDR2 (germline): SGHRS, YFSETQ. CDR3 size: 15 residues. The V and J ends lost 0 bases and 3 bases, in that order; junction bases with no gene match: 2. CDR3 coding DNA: TGCGCCAGCAGCTTGGGACAGGGAGCTAATGAAAAACTGTTTTTT. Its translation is CASSLGQGANEKLFF.

CDR3 DNA: TGTGCCAGCAGCACGGACAGGAGTTTCGACAATGAGCAGTTCTTC. The encoded protein is CASSTDRSFDNEQFF. The chain employs TRBV7-9 and TRBJ2-1; TRBD1 agrees at 7 bases. Germline V gives CDR1 SEHNR, CDR2 FQNEAQ (reference sequence). CDR3 length equals 15 residues. The V segment lost 5 bases and the J segment 5 bases; nucleotides outside the gene matches: 9.

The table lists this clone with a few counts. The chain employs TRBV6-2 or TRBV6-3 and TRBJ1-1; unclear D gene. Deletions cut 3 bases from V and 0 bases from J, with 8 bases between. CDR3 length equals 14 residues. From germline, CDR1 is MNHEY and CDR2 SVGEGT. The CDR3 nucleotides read TGTGCCAGCAGTTATGTTCCGGTGAACACTGAAGCTTTCTTT. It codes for CASSYVPVNTEAFF.

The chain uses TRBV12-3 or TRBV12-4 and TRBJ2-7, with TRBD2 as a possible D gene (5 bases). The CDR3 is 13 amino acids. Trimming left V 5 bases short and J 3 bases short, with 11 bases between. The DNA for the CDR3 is TGTGCCAGCAGTATACAAGAGGGCTACGAGCAGTACTTC. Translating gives CASSIQEGYEQYF.

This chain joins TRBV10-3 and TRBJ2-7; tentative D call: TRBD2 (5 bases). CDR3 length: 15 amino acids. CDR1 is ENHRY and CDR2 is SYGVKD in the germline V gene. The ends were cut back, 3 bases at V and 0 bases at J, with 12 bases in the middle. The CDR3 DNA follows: TGTGCCATCAGTGATCCGGGAAGGAGCTCCTACGAGCAGTACTTC. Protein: CAISDPGRSSYEQYF.

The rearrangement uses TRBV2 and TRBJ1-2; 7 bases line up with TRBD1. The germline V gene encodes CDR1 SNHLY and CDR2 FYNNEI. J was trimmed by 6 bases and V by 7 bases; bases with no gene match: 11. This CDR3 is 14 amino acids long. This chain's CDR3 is CASNGGAGGNGYTF. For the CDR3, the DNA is TGTGCCAGCAACGGAGGGGCAGGGGGAAATGGCTACACCTTC.

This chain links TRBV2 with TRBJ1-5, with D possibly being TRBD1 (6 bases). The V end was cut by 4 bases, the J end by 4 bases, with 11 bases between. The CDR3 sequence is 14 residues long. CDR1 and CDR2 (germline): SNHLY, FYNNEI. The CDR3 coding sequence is TGTGCCAGCAGTGGAGACAGGTGGAATCAGCCCCAGCATTTT. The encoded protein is CASSGDRWNQPQHF.

The CDR3 DNA reads as TGTGCCAGCAGCCAAGAGGGCAGAAACTTCTATGGCTACACCTTC. Residues: CASSQEGRNFYGYTF. V and J are TRBV3-1 (or the pseudogene TRBV3-2) and TRBJ1-2; D gene unclear. V was shortened by 0 bases and J by 4 bases, with 12 bases between the two germline ends. This CDR3 spans 15 amino acids. Per the germline V gene, CDR1 is LGHDT and CDR2 is YNNKEL (reference sequence).

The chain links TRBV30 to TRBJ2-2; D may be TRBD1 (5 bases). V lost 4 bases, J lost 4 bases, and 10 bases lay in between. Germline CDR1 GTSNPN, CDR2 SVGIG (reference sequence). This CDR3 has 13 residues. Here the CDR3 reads CAWTMTVTGELFF. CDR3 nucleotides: TGTGCCTGGACCATGACAGTCACCGGGGAGCTGTTTTTT.

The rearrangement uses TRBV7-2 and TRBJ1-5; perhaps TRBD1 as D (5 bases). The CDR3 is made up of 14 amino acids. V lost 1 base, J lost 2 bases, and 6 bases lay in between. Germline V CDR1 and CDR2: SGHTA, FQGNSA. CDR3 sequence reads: CASSLGQRNQPQHF. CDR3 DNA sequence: TGTGCCAGCAGCTTAGGACAGCGCAATCAGCCCCAGCATTTT.

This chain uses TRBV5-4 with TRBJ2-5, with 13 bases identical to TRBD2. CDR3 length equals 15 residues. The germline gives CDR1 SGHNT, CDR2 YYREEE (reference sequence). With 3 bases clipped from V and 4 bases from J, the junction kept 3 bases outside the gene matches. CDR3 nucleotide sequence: TGTGCCAGCAGCTCCCGACTAGCGGGGGGAGAGACCCAGTACTTC. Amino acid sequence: CASSSRLAGGETQYF.

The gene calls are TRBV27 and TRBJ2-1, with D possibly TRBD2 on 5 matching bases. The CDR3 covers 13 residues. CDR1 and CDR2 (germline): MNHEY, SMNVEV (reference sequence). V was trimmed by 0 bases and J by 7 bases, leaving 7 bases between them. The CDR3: CASSLSEANEQFF. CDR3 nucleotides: TGTGCCAGCAGTTTATCGGAGGCAAATGAGCAGTTCTTC.

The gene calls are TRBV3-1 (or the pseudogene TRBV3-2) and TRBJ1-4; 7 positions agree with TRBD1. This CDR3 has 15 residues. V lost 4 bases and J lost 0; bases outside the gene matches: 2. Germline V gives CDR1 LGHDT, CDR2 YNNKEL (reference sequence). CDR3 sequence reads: CASSLGQATNEKLFF. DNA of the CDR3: TGTGCCAGCAGCCTCGGACAGGCAACTAATGAAAAACTGTTTTTT.